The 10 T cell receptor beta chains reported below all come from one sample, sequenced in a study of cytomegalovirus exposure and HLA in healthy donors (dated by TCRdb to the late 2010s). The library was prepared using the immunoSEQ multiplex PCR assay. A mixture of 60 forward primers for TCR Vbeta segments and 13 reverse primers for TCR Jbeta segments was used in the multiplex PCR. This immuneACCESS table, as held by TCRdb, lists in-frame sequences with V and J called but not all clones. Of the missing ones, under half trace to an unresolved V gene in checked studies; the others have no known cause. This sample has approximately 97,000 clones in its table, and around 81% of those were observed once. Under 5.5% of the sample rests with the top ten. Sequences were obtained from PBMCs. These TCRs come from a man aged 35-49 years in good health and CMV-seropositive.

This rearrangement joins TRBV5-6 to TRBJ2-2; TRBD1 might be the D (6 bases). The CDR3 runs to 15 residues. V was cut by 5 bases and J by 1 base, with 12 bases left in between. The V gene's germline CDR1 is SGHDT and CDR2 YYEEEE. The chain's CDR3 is CASSSDRLNTGELFF. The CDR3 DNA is TGTGCCAGCAGTTCAGACAGGCTGAACACCGGGGAGCTGTTTTTT.

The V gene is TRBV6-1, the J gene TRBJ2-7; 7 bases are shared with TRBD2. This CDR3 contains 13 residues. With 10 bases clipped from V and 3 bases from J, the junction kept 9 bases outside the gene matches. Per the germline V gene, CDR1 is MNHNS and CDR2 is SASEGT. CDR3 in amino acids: CATLGRDYYEQYF. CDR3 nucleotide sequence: TGTGCCACCCTCGGGCGGGACTACTACGAGCAGTACTTC.

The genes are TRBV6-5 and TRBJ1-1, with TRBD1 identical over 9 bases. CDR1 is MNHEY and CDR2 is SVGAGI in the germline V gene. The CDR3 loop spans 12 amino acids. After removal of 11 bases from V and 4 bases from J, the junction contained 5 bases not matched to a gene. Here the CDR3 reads CAASTGGTEAFF. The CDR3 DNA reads TGTGCCGCTTCGACAGGGGGCACTGAAGCTTTCTTT.

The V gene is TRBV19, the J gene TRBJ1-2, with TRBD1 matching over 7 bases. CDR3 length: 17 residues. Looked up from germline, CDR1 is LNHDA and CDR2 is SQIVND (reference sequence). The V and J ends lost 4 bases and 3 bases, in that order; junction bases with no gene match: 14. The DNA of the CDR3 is TGTGCCAGTAGTACTCGACAGGGCGTACGAGTTGACTATGGCTACACCTTC. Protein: CASSTRQGVRVDYGYTF.

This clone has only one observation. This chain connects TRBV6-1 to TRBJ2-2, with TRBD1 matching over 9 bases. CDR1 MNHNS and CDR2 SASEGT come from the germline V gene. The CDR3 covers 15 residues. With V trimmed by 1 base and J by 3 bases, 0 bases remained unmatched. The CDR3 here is CASSEGTGDTGELFF. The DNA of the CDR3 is TGTGCCAGCAGTGAAGGGACAGGGGACACCGGGGAGCTGTTTTTT.

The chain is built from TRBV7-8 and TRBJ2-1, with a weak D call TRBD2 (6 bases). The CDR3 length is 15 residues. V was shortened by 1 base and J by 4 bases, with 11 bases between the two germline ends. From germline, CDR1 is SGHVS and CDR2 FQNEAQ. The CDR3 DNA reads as TGTGCCAGCAGCTTAGGTAGCGGAGTTTACAATGAGCAGTTCTTC. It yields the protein CASSLGSGVYNEQFF. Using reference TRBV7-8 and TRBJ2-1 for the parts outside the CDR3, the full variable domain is GAGVSQSPRYKVAKRGQDVALRCDPISGHVSLFWYQQALGQGPEFLTYFQNEAQLDKSGLPSDRFFAERPEGSVSTLKIQRTQQEDSAVYLCASSLGSGVYNEQFFGPGTRLTVL.

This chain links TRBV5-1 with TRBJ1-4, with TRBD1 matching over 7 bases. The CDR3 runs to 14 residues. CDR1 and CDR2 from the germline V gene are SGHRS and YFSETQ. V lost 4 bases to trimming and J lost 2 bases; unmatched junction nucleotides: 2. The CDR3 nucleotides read TGCGCCAGCAGCACGGGACAGACTAATGAAAAACTGTTTTTT. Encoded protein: CASSTGQTNEKLFF.

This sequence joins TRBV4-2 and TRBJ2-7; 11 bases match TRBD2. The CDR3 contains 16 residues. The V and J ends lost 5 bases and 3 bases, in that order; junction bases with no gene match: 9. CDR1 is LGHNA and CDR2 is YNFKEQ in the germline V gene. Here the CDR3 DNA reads TGTGCCAGCAGCTACTCCCAAACTAGCGGGAGCTACGAGCAGTACTTC. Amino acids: CASSYSQTSGSYEQYF.

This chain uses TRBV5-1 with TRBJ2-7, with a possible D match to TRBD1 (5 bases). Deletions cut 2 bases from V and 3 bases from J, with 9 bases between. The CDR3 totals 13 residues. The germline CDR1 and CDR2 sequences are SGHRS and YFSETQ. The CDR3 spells CASSFAGNYEQYF. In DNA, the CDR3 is TGCGCCAGCAGCTTTGCAGGGAACTACGAGCAGTACTTC. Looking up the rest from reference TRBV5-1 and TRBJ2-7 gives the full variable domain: KAGVTQTPRYLIKTRGQQVTLSCSPISGHRSVSWYQQTPGQGLQFLFEYFSETQRNKGNFPGRFSGRQFSNSRSEMNVSTLELGDSALYLCASSFAGNYEQYFGPGTRLTVT.

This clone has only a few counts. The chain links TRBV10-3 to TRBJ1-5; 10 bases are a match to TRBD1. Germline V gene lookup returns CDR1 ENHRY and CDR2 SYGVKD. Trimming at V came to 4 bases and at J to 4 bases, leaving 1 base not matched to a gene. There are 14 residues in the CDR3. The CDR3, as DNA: TGTGCCATCAGTGGGACAGGGGGTAATCAGCCCCAGCATTTT. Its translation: CAISGTGGNQPQHF.